The 15 T cell receptor beta chains presented below share a single source sample, sequenced in a study of Tregs in tolerant kidney transplant recipients. The table came from immunoSEQ multiplex PCR; TCRdb's copy has only in-frame clones and leaves some out. The sample yields 68,000 or so clones, 84% seen once. Sequenced input: CD4+ T cells from blood. The receptors were sampled from a human donor in good health.

This clone was picked up a small number of times. The J gene is TRBJ1-1, the V gene TRBV30; D unresolved. Trimming stripped 6 bases from V and 11 bases from J, with 7 bases between. Germline V gene lookup returns CDR1 GTSNPN and CDR2 SVGIG (reference sequence). The CDR3 has 8 amino acids. The CDR3 DNA sequence: TGTGCCTGCCCTCCCGCTTTCTTT. Its protein is CACPPAFF. The variable domain in full, with the rest retrieved from reference TRBV30 and TRBJ1-1, is SQTIHQWPATLVQPVGSPLSLECTVEGTSNPNLYWYRQAAGRGLQLLFYSVGIGQISSEVPQNLSASRPQDRQFILSSKKLLLSDSGFYLCACPPAFFGQGTRLTVV.

This clone appeared once. The genes are TRBV5-6 and TRBJ1-2, with D possibly matching TRBD1 (5 bases). Germline V CDR1 and CDR2: SGHDT, YYEEEE. The CDR3 loop spans 15 amino acids. Trimming removed 4 bases from V and 2 bases from J, with 15 bases in between. The CDR3 bases are TGTGCCAGCAGCGTAACGGGGGGTTCGAACTATGGCTACACCTTC. Amino acid sequence: CASSVTGGSNYGYTF.

This chain uses TRBV27 with TRBJ1-4; D gene unclear. CDR3 size: 13 residues. In germline, CDR1 is MNHEY, CDR2 SMNVEV (reference sequence). Between the trimmed V and J ends, which lost 8 bases and 8 bases, there was a span of 15 bases. CDR3 residues: CASRKTEGEKLFF. The CDR3 DNA follows: TGTGCCAGCCGAAAAACCGAAGGAGAAAAACTGTTTTTT.

This sequence joins TRBV2 and TRBJ2-5; D uncertain. In germline, CDR1 is SNHLY, CDR2 FYNNEI. Trimming took off 3 bases at V and 0 bases at J, with 2 bases between the two ends. The CDR3 sequence is 12 residues long. The chain's CDR3 is CASSDNQETQYF. In DNA, the CDR3 is TGTGCCAGCAGTGACAACCAAGAGACCCAGTACTTC.

This clone was seen only once. The chain combines TRBV30 with TRBJ2-7; the D gene could be TRBD1 or TRBD2 (5 bases each). The germline V and J ends were trimmed by 3 bases and 7 bases, with 16 bases remaining between them. The V gene's germline CDR1 is GTSNPN and CDR2 SVGIG (reference sequence). The CDR3 length is 13 residues. The CDR3 reads CAWRGDPFKEQYF. DNA for the CDR3: TGTGCCTGGAGGGGGGACCCCTTTAAGGAGCAGTACTTC.

The chain uses TRBV2 and TRBJ1-2; 9 bases are a match to TRBD1. The V and J ends lost 5 bases and 1 base, in that order; junction bases with no gene match: 2. Germline CDR1 and CDR2: SNHLY and FYNNEI. This CDR3 is built from 14 residues. CDR3 protein: CASSRDRVNYGYTF. CDR3 sequence (DNA): TGTGCCAGCAGTAGGGACAGGGTTAACTATGGCTACACCTTC.

This clone was observed a handful of times. V usage is TRBV12-5 and J usage is TRBJ1-6; tentative D call: TRBD1 (6 bases). CDR1 LGHNT and CDR2 FRNRAP come from the germline V gene. The V and J ends lost 1 base and 4 bases respectively, with 14 bases between them. This CDR3 spans 17 amino acids. CDR3 amino acids: CASGLGARRGYNSPLHF. CDR3 sequence (DNA): TGTGCTAGTGGTTTGGGCGCGAGGAGGGGGTATAATTCACCCCTCCACTTT. Full variable domain (missing parts from reference TRBV12-5 and TRBJ1-6): DARVTQTPRHKVTEMGQEVTMRCQPILGHNTVFWYRQTMMQGLELLAYFRNRAPLDDSGMPKDRFSAEMPDATLATLKIQPSEPRDSAVYFCASGLGARRGYNSPLHFGNGTRLTVT.

The table lists this clone with a count of one. This chain uses TRBV5-1 with TRBJ2-5; TRBD2 agrees at 10 bases. V lost 1 base and J lost 5; bases outside the gene matches: 5. The CDR3 runs to 15 residues. Germline V gene sequence: CDR1 SGHRS, CDR2 YFSETQ. The DNA of the CDR3 is TGCGCCAGCAGCTTGTTAGCGGGAGGAAGGGAGACCCAGTACTTC. It translates to CASSLLAGGRETQYF.

This sequence joins TRBV5-6 and TRBJ2-2; 9 bases are a match to TRBD1. V shed 2 bases, J shed 2 bases, and the junction held 4 bases outside the gene matches. Looked up from germline, CDR1 is SGHDT and CDR2 is YYEEEE. This CDR3 is 16 amino acids long. The CDR3 sequence: CASSFGTGSNTGELFF. In DNA form, the CDR3 reads TGTGCCAGCAGCTTTGGGACAGGGTCTAACACCGGGGAGCTGTTTTTT.

The chain recombines TRBV7-9 with TRBJ1-2; D may be TRBD1 (5 bases). V was cut by 5 bases and J by 4 bases, with 11 bases left in between. From germline, CDR1 is SEHNR and CDR2 FQNEAQ (reference sequence). This CDR3 contains 13 residues. Written as DNA, the CDR3 is TGTGCCAGCAGCCAAAGGGGAGGCTATGGCTACACCTTC. Protein product: CASSQRGGYGYTF. Using reference TRBV7-9 and TRBJ1-2 for the parts outside the CDR3, the full variable domain is DTGVSQNPRHKITKRGQNVTFRCDPISEHNRLYWYRQTLGQGPEFLTYFQNEAQLEKSRLLSDRFSAERPKGSFSTLEIQRTEQGDSAMYLCASSQRGGYGYTFGSGTRLTVV.

The chain uses TRBV5-6 and TRBJ2-1, with 11 bases aligning to TRBD2. Germline assignment: CDR1 SGHDT and CDR2 YYEEEE. The CDR3 runs to 16 residues. After removal of 1 base from V and 2 bases from J, the junction contained 2 bases not matched to a gene. In DNA form, the CDR3 reads TGTGCCAGCAGCTTGCTGGGACTAGCGGCCTACAATGAGCAGTTCTTC. This encodes CASSLLGLAAYNEQFF.

V usage is TRBV5-1 and J usage is TRBJ2-7, with TRBD1 matching over 7 bases. Germline trimming cut 4 bases from V and 3 bases from J; bases unmatched to any gene: 7. The germline V gene encodes CDR1 SGHRS and CDR2 YFSETQ. The CDR3 spans 14 residues. The CDR3 nucleotides read TGCGCCAGCAGCGCCAACAGGGGTTTCTACGAGCAGTACTTC. It translates to CASSANRGFYEQYF.

V usage is TRBV5-4 and J usage is TRBJ2-5; D remains ambiguous. The V and J ends lost 3 bases and 1 base respectively, with 16 bases between them. The germline V gene has CDR1 SGHNT and CDR2 YYREEE (reference sequence). The CDR3 runs to 16 residues. The CDR3 loop reads CASSSSPFSPQETQYF. The CDR3 region has the DNA TGTGCCAGCAGCTCGAGTCCCTTTAGCCCCCAAGAGACCCAGTACTTC.

The chain links TRBV7-9 to TRBJ2-1; TRBD1 aligns across 10 bases. There are 15 residues in the CDR3. With V trimmed by 5 bases and J by 8 bases, 9 bases remained unmatched. Germline CDR1 is SEHNR and CDR2 is FQNEAQ (reference sequence). The CDR3 here is CASSAPGQGNHEQFF. Written as DNA, the CDR3 is TGTGCCAGCAGCGCGCCGGGACAGGGGAACCATGAGCAGTTCTTC.

This clone was seen a handful of times. The chain is built from TRBV6-1 and TRBJ1-5, with D tentatively TRBD1 (6 bases). The CDR3 is 13 amino acids. Deletions cut 6 bases from V and 3 bases from J, with 9 bases between. Germline values: CDR1 MNHNS, CDR2 SASEGT. This chain's CDR3 is CASSDRNNQPQHF. CDR3 nucleotide sequence: TGTGCCAGCAGCGACAGGAACAATCAGCCCCAGCATTTT.